The 11 T cell receptor beta chains in this list originate from one sample, sequenced in a study of blood T cell repertoires in COVID-19. Profiled with immunoSEQ multiplex PCR; TCRdb holds only in-frame clones, not every one. The sample consists of some 55,000 clones, about 90% of them appearing once. Sequencing used peripheral blood. The origin of the receptors is a man aged 55 to 70 with acute or convalescent COVID-19.

The J gene is TRBJ2-2, the V gene TRBV6-1; D is undetermined. Trimming cost V 3 bases and J 3 bases, with 11 bases left between them. The CDR3 consists of 15 residues. Germline CDR1 reads MNHNS; CDR2 reads SASEGT. This chain's CDR3 is CASSDVDTYTGELFF. CDR3 DNA sequence: TGTGCCAGCAGTGACGTTGACACTTACACCGGGGAGCTGTTTTTT.

The chain recombines TRBV5-6 with TRBJ1-2; D possibly corresponds to TRBD1 (5 bases). This CDR3 has 14 amino acids. V lost 3 bases and J 2 bases, leaving 11 bases between the germline ends. CDR1 and CDR2 from the germline V gene are SGHDT and YYEEEE. As DNA, the CDR3 is TGTGCCAGCAGCTCGCCCACAGGAAACTATGGCTACACCTTC. Translated, it gives CASSSPTGNYGYTF.

The chain joins TRBV20-1 to TRBJ2-1; 12 bases are shared with TRBD2. This CDR3 spans 16 amino acids. The V segment lost 3 bases and the J segment 3 bases; nucleotides outside the gene matches: 6. From germline, CDR1 is DFQATT and CDR2 SNEGSKA (reference sequence). This CDR3 reads CSASSLAGGLYNEQFF. In DNA, the CDR3 is TGCAGTGCTAGTAGCCTAGCGGGGGGGCTCTACAATGAGCAGTTCTTC.

CDR3 coding DNA: TGTGCCAGCAGCTTATCTAGCGGGGGGGCCGGCGGGGAGCTGTTTTTT. It translates to CASSLSSGGAGGELFF. The chain combines TRBV7-2 with TRBJ2-2; 12 bases map to TRBD2. J lost 7 bases, V lost 2 bases, and 5 bases had no gene match. The CDR3 is made up of 16 amino acids. Germline V gives CDR1 SGHTA, CDR2 FQGNSA.

The J gene is TRBJ1-1, the V gene TRBV27; D is unclear. V dropped 4 bases and J dropped 1 base, with 7 bases sitting between them. Germline lookup yields CDR1 MNHEY and CDR2 SMNVEV (reference sequence). The CDR3 runs 13 residues. CDR3 bases: TGTGCCAGCAGTTCGGGTCGGAACACTGAAGCTTTCTTT. It specifies CASSSGRNTEAFF.

About this clone itself: The junction and the germline gene differ at one end; a read error may be behind it. The chain combines TRBV3-1 (or the pseudogene TRBV3-2) with TRBJ2-2; TRBD2 matches at 8 bases. This CDR3 region has 14 residues. From germline, CDR1 is LGHDT and CDR2 YNNKEL (reference sequence). The CDR3 nucleotides read TGTGCCAGCAGCCAAGATTATGACCGGGGGGGGCTGTTTTTT. Encoded protein: CASSQDYDRGGLFF.

The chain uses TRBV18 and TRBJ2-5; D may be TRBD1 (6 bases). Germline V lookup: CDR1 KGHSH, CDR2 LQKENI. Trimming shortened V by 1 base and J by 5 bases, and 14 bases separated the two germline ends. This CDR3 region has 15 residues. The CDR3 nucleotides are TGTGCCAGCTCACCACTTCGGGACATATGGGAGACCCAGTACTTC. This sequence encodes CASSPLRDIWETQYF.

The rearrangement links TRBV7-2 to TRBJ2-1; D may be TRBD2 (6 bases). V dropped 4 bases and J dropped 7 bases, with 20 bases sitting between them. This CDR3 contains 16 residues. Germline V gene data show CDR1 as SGHTA and CDR2 as FQGNSA. CDR3 residues: CASSSGARTTSNEQFF. The CDR3 nucleotides are TGTGCCAGCAGCTCGGGCGCACGGACTACATCAAATGAGCAGTTCTTC.

The gene calls are TRBV27 and TRBJ1-6; D perhaps matches TRBD1 (5 bases). The CDR3 is 16 amino acids. V was cut by 4 bases and J by 6 bases, with 16 bases left in between. Germline lookup yields CDR1 MNHEY and CDR2 SMNVEV (reference sequence). The CDR3 DNA is TGTGCCAGCAGTTCTTCCCTAGGGGTTCGTAATTCACCCCTCCACTTT. Its translation: CASSSSLGVRNSPLHF.

The V call is TRBV5-4, the J call TRBJ2-5; 9 nucleotides line up with TRBD2. Germline lookup yields CDR1 SGHNT and CDR2 YYREEE (reference sequence). The J segment lost 3 bases and the V segment lost 7 bases, leaving 7 bases of the junction unmatched. The CDR3 extends over 14 amino acids. The CDR3 DNA follows: TGTGCCAGCGGGGCGGGGGGGGGTGAAGAGACCCAGTACTTC. It translates to CASGAGGGEETQYF. The complete variable domain, with remaining parts taken from reference TRBV5-4 and TRBJ2-5, reads ETGVTQSPTHLIKTRGQQVTLRCSSQSGHNTVSWYQQALGQGPQFIFQYYREEENGRGNFPPRFSGLQFPNYSSELNVNALELDDSALYLCASGAGGGEETQYFGPGTRLLVL.

The chain couples TRBV18 to TRBJ1-1, with TRBD1 identical over 7 bases. The CDR3 has 14 amino acids. The germline V gene has CDR1 KGHSH and CDR2 LQKENI. V lost 3 bases and J lost 7; bases outside the gene matches: 8. CDR3: CASSPNRGSGEAFF. The CDR3, as DNA: TGTGCCAGCTCACCGAACAGGGGCTCCGGTGAAGCTTTCTTT.